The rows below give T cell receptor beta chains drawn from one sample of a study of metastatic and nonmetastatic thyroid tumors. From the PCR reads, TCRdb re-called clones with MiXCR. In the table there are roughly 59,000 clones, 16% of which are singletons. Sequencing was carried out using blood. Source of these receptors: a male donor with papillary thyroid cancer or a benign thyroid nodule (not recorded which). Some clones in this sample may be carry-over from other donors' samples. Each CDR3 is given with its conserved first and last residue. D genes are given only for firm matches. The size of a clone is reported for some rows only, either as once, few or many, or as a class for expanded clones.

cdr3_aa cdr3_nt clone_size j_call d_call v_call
CASSYGSGVNQPQHF TGTGCCAGTAGCTACGGTAGTGGCGTCAATCAGCCCCAGCATTTT few TRBJ1-5 . TRBV19
CASVPPGQGYNEQFF TGTGCCAGCGTGCCTCCGGGACAGGGTTACAATGAGCAGTTCTTC many TRBJ2-1 TRBD1 TRBV2
CATSELGPSDTQYF TGTGCCACCAGTGAGTTGGGGCCCTCGGATACGCAGTATTTT many TRBJ2-3 . TRBV24-1
CASSLEQGIYGYTF TGTGCCAGCAGCTTGGAGCAGGGGATCTATGGCTACACCTTC . TRBJ1-2 . TRBV5-6
CASSVGEGTSETQYF TGTGCCAGCAGCGTAGGGGAGGGTACCAGCGAGACCCAGTACTTC many TRBJ2-5 TRBD2 TRBV9
CASSFRGAGYGYTF TGTGCCAGCAGTTTCAGGGGTGCGGGCTATGGCTACACCTTC many TRBJ1-2 . TRBV27
CSAYGQGWLLGNYGYTF TGCAGTGCTTACGGACAGGGTTGGTTGTTGGGTAACTATGGTTACACCTTC many TRBJ1-2 TRBD1 TRBV20-1
CASSLAKVIAGGPSGELFF TGTGCTAGCAGCTTAGCGAAGGTTATAGCGGGGGGGCCGTCCGGTGAGCTGTTTTTT . TRBJ2-2 TRBD2 TRBV7-2
CASSLVTASGVEQFF TGTGCCAGCAGCTTAGTAACGGCCAGCGGGGTTGAGCAGTTCTTC few TRBJ2-1 TRBD2 TRBV11-1
CSASDARRQFF TGCAGTGCTAGCGACGCCAGGAGGCAGTTCTTC . TRBJ2-1 . TRBV20-1
CASTLSLGTNEKLFF TGCGCCAGCACCCTATCGCTAGGGACTAATGAAAAACTGTTTTTT many TRBJ1-4 . TRBV4-1
CASSHRESSYNSPLHF TGTGCCAGCAGTCACAGGGAAAGCTCCTATAATTCACCCCTCCACTTT many TRBJ1-6 . TRBV12-3/TRBV12-4
CASSQATGANQPQHF TGTGCCAGCAGCCAAGCCACAGGGGCGAATCAGCCCCAGCATTTT many TRBJ1-5 TRBD1 TRBV3-1
CASSSRADTQYF TGCGCCAGCAGCTCCCGGGCAGATACGCAGTATTTT many TRBJ2-3 . TRBV5-1
CASSDDGDRPATGELFF TGTGCCAGCAGTGACGATGGGGATAGGCCAGCCACCGGGGAGCTGTTTTTT many TRBJ2-2 . TRBV6-1
CASSFRQGSEKLFF TGTGCCAGCAGTTTCCGCCAGGGGAGTGAAAAACTGTTTTTT many TRBJ1-4 . TRBV12-3/TRBV12-4
CASSQGVNEQYF TGTGCCAGCAGTCAGGGAGTCAACGAGCAGTACTTC many TRBJ2-7 . TRBV6-1
CASTFGVQGRVAFF TGTGCCAGCACCTTCGGGGTGCAGGGGCGCGTAGCTTTCTTT many TRBJ1-1 . TRBV12-3/TRBV12-4
CASSPFWPSGEYNEQFF TGTGCCAGCAGCCCCTTTTGGCCTAGCGGGGAGTACAATGAGCAGTTCTTC . TRBJ2-1 TRBD2 TRBV3-1
CASSAGLAGQGPGELFF TGTGCCAGCAGCGCGGGACTAGCGGGCCAGGGACCCGGGGAGCTGTTTTTT many TRBJ2-2 TRBD2 TRBV9
CASSQDWAGIYGYTF TGTGCCAGCAGCCAAGATTGGGCAGGGATCTATGGCTACACCTTC many TRBJ1-2 . TRBV3-1
CASSLVGQGGEQFF TGTGCCAGCAGCTTAGTTGGACAGGGCGGTGAGCAGTTCTTC medium-sized TRBJ2-1 TRBD1 TRBV7-3
CDSSASGGSKTEAFF TGTGACAGCAGCGCCTCAGGGGGCTCGAAAACTGAAGCTTTCTTT few TRBJ1-1 TRBD1 TRBV7-2
CASSLIGGSPDTQYF TGTGCCAGCAGTTTAATCGGGGGCTCCCCAGATACGCAGTATTTT many TRBJ2-3 . TRBV27
CASRLTGGPGNGELFF TGTGCCAGCAGACTAACGGGGGGGCCAGGAAACGGGGAGCTGTTTTTT many TRBJ2-2 TRBD2 TRBV12-3/TRBV12-4
CASSYSTGNNEKLFF TGTGCCAGCAGTTACTCGACAGGAAATAATGAAAAACTGTTTTTT many TRBJ1-4 . TRBV6-5
CASSQVPGVHSPLHF TGTGCCAGCAGCCAAGTTCCAGGGGTGCATTCACCCCTCCACTTT many TRBJ1-6 . TRBV3-1
CASSIIGETGYTF TGTGCCAGTAGTATTATAGGGGAGACCGGCTACACCTTC many TRBJ1-2 . TRBV19
CATSRDFKPQHF TGTGCCACCAGCAGAGATTTCAAGCCCCAGCATTTT many TRBJ1-5 . TRBV15
CATSRELLAGTNTGELFF TGTGCCACCAGCAGAGAGTTACTAGCGGGCACGAACACCGGGGAGCTGTTTTTT . TRBJ2-2 TRBD2 TRBV15
CASMGDTYEQYF TGTGCCAGCATGGGTGATACCTACGAGCAGTACTTC medium-sized TRBJ2-7 . TRBV12-3/TRBV12-4
CASSEGQGTRETQYF TGTGCCAGCTCGGAGGGACAGGGGACTCGAGAGACCCAGTACTTC many TRBJ2-5 TRBD1 TRBV18
CASSRGGGFTGELFF TGTGCCAGCAGCCGGGGGGGTGGATTCACCGGGGAGCTGTTTTTT . TRBJ2-2 TRBD2 TRBV7-8
CASSHTGATNEKLFF TGTGCCAGCAGCCACACAGGAGCCACTAATGAAAAACTGTTTTTT many TRBJ1-4 . TRBV6-1
CASNPHRGKGYTF TGTGCCAGCAATCCCCACCGGGGTAAAGGCTACACCTTC many TRBJ1-2 . TRBV12-3/TRBV12-4
CASSREGAAFF TGTGCCAGCAGCAGGGAGGGGGCAGCTTTCTTT many TRBJ1-1 TRBD1 TRBV7-9
CSGLASARIGAFNEQFF TGCAGTGGCCTGGCTAGCGCACGGATTGGAGCCTTTAATGAGCAGTTCTTC . TRBJ2-1 . TRBV20-1
CASSSGFGNQPRHF TGTGCCAGCAGCTCTGGGTTTGGCAATCAGCCCCGGCATTTT . TRBJ1-5 . TRBV5-6
CASSYHGLADDNEQFF TGTGCCAGCAGTTACCATGGACTAGCGGATGACAATGAGCAGTTCTTC . TRBJ2-1 TRBD2 TRBV6-5
CASSPTSGRVHEQFF TGTGCCAGCAGTCCAACTAGCGGGCGGGTTCATGAGCAGTTCTTC many TRBJ2-1 TRBD2 TRBV28
CSAFREAENTEAFF TGCAGTGCTTTCCGGGAAGCAGAGAACACTGAAGCTTTCTTT once TRBJ1-1 . TRBV20-1
CASSHRDRGPEAFF TGTGCCAGCAGCCACCGGGACAGGGGGCCTGAAGCTTTCTTT many TRBJ1-1 TRBD1 TRBV6-1
CASSEESSGRVSYNEQFF TGTGCCAGCAGTGAAGAGTCTAGCGGGAGGGTCTCCTACAATGAGCAGTTCTTC many TRBJ2-1 TRBD2 TRBV2
CASTQGRSQPQHF TGTGCCAGCACCCAGGGGAGGAGTCAGCCCCAGCATTTT many TRBJ1-5 . TRBV7-9
CASSSLRGRRGDYGYTF TGTGCCAGCAGCTCACTGAGGGGCCGCAGGGGAGACTATGGCTACACCTTC many TRBJ1-2 . TRBV7-2
CASSEAGNSGANVLTF TGTGCCAGCAGTGAAGCTGGGAACTCTGGGGCCAACGTCCTGACTTTC many TRBJ2-6 . TRBV6-1
CASSVEAGGGEQYF TGTGCCAGCAGCGTAGAAGCGGGGGGCGGCGAGCAGTACTTC many TRBJ2-7 TRBD2 TRBV9